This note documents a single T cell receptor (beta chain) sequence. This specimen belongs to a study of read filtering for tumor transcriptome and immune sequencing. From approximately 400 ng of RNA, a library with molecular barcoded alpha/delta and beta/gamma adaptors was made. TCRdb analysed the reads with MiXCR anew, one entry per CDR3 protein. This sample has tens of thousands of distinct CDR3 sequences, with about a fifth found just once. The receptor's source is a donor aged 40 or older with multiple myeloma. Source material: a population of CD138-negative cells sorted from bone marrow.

The CDR3 coding sequence is TGTGCCAGCAGCTTAGTGGTGGGACTCCTCGGCACAGATACGCAGTATTTT. Translating gives CASSLVVGLLGTDTQYF. This rearrangement joins TRBV7-9 to TRBJ2-3, with D perhaps matching TRBD2 (6 bases). The germline V and J ends were trimmed by 1 base and 1 base, with 15 bases remaining between them. This CDR3 is 17 amino acids long. Germline-derived CDR1 and CDR2 are SEHNR and FQNEAQ (reference sequence).